This T cell receptor (beta chain) appears in the sequencing data of a study of blood T cell repertoires in COVID-19. Whole-study context: Sites across the United States, Italy and Spain contributed samples from acute and convalescent COVID-19. Nucleic acid was either cDNA or gDNA, and it came from T cells, B-cell-depleted T cells, or PBMCs.

V lost 6 bases, J lost 0 bases, and 14 bases lay in between. Germline lookup yields CDR1 MNHEY and CDR2 SVGAGI. The CDR3 is 15 residues long. Patients at the Seattle site were enrolled during active infection and followed longitudinally. Original analysis: It was from reference gene primer amplification that nucleated cell counts were estimated. Clones were read by immunoSEQ multiplex PCR, and TCRdb kept only the in-frame ones, dropping some. V, J and clone size were drawn from that table, and D and trimming were deduced from the DNA. The sample records some 110,000 clones, roughly 74% being singletons.

The TCR originated in a man aged 80 or over with COVID-19, enrolled during active disease. The sequenced sample consisted of peripheral blood. The V and J genes are TRBV6-5 and TRBJ1-1; tentatively, D is TRBD1 (5 bases). This chain's CDR3 is CASRITQGVNTEAFF. The CDR3 DNA sequence: TGTGCCAGCAGAATAACCCAGGGCGTGAACACTGAAGCTTTCTTT.